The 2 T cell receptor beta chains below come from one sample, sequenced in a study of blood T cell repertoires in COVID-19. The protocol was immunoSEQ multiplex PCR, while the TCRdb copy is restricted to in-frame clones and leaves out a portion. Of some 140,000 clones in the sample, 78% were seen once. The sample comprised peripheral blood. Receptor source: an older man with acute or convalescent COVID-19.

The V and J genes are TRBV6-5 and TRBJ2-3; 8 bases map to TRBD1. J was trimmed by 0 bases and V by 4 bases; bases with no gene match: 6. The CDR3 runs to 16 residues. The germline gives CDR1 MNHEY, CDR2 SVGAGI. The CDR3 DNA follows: TGTGCCAGCAGTTTTACAGGGGGTCGAAGCACAGATACGCAGTATTTT. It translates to CASSFTGGRSTDTQYF.

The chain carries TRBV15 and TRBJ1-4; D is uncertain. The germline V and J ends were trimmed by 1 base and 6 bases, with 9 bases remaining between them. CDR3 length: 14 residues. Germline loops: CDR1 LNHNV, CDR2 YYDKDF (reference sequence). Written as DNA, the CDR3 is TGTGCCACCAGCAGAGGGGTCCAGGATGAAAAACTGTTTTTT. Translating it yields CATSRGVQDEKLFF.